The T cell receptor (beta chain) described here comes from a study of CD8 T cells in Susac syndrome (dated by TCRdb to about 2019). Describing the broader study: Repertoire sequencing was used to test whether CD8+ T cell activation and differentiation in Susac syndrome was antigen driven.

Overall study results and their limits: The study acknowledged that relatively few individuals were included in the TCR sequencing and HLA analysis.

V is reduced by 3 bases and J by 0 bases, leaving a spacing of 12 bases between them. The CDR3, cysteine through phenylalanine, is 15 amino acids long. This entry keeps only the CDR3 DNA: 45 bases, framed from base 1. The germline V gene encodes CDR1 SGHTA and CDR2 FQGNSA. A word on this clonotype: Its binding antigen is unknown. Base qualities are not recorded, but no much larger clone differs from it by a single base.

Peripheral blood CD8+ and CD4+ T cells from healthy donors, Susac syndrome patients and multiple sclerosis patients were profiled using high-throughput TCR beta sequencing. Healthy donors were included as age- and sex-matched controls. Bulk CD8+ and CD4+ T cells were purified by magnetic negative isolation, whereas CD8+ TEMRA cells were enriched by FACS. Blood was collected in EDTA tubes and processed within 24 hours, with PBMCs isolated through density gradient centrifugation. PBMCs intended for TCR sequencing were frozen in liquid nitrogen and were later thawed in a 37 degrees C water bath. A purity of at least 90% was achieved for sorted or isolated CD4+, CD8+ and CD8+ TEMRA cells. RNA was extracted using the RNeasy kit, and about 0.45 to 1 microgram was reverse transcribed with random hexamers. The immunoSEQ multiplex PCR assay, which covers 54 Vbeta and 13 Jbeta segments, was used to amplify TCR beta CDR3 regions. Bias from PCR amplification was corrected by using a synthetic template baseline for primer optimization and for computational correction. Per the source publication's procedure: Reads were annotated to V, D and J genes according to IMGT and were analyzed with immunoSEQ Analyzer, with only productive sequences retained. Clonality was computed as one minus Shannon entropy normalized by log2 of the number of productive unique sequences. For each patient and control, public and private clones were evaluated within the 100 most prevalent clones. Clones were defined as Susac-specific if absent from the healthy and MS cohorts, from approximately 1,100 published viral clones and from other ImmuneACCESS disease sequences. Using fastp trimming at Q25 and MiXCR clonotype assembly, TCRdb reanalyzed the public sequencing data and kept in-frame beta chains. Each CDR3 protein gets just one entry, which takes the most common genes and DNA from the rows behind it. These V and J calls originate from TCRdb's pipeline instead of the authors' own analysis. This sample lists 130,000 to 150,000 distinct CDR3 sequences; roughly 95% were detected once. The top ten hold around 0.08% of the sample.

The chain is assembled from TRBV7-2 and TRBJ2-7; the D assignment is uncertain and may be TRBD1 or TRBD2, with 5 bases supporting each. The source is a human donor in good health. The sequencing sample was made of CD4+ T cells from PBMCs. DNA sequence: TGTGCCAGCAGCTTGGAGGACATTAGCTCCTACGAGCAGTACTTC. It is translated as CASSLEDISSYEQYF. With the portions outside the CDR3 filled from the reference TRBV7-2 and TRBJ2-7 genes, the complete variable region becomes GAGVSQSPSNKVTEKGKDVELRCDPISGHTALYWYRQSLGQGLEFLIYFQGNSAPDKSGLPSDRFSAERTGGSVSTLTIQRTQQEDSAVYLCASSLEDISSYEQYFGPGTRLTVT.